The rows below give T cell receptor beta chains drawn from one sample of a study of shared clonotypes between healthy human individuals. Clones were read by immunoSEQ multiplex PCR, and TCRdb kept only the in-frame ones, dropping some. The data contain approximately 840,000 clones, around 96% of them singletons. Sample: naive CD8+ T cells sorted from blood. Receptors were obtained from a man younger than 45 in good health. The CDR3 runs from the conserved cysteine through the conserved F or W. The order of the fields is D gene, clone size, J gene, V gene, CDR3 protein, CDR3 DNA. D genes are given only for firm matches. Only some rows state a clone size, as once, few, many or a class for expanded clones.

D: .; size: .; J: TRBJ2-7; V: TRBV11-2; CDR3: CASSLSEEQYF; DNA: TGTGCCAGCAGCTTGTCGGAAGAGCAGTACTTC
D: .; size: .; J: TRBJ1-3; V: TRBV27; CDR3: CASSQIQDTIYF; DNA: TGTGCCAGCAGTCAAATTCAAGACACCATATATTTT
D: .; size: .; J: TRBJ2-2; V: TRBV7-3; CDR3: CASSSPAGELFF; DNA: TGTGCCAGCAGCTCCCCGGCCGGGGAGCTGTTTTTT
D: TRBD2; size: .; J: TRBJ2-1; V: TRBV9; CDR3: CASSVEGREVFF; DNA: TGTGCCAGCAGCGTAGAGGGACGGGAGGTGTTCTTC
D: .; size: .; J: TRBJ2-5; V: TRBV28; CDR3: CASSFQGRVQETQYF; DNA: TGTGCCAGCAGTTTTCAGGGAAGAGTCCAAGAGACCCAGTACTTC
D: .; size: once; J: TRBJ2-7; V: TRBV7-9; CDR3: CASSLGVEQYF; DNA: TGTGCCAGCAGCTTAGGAGTCGAGCAGTACTTC
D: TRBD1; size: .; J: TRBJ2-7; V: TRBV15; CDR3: CATSPGTGSYEQYF; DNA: TGTGCCACCAGCCCCGGGACAGGTTCCTACGAGCAGTACTTC
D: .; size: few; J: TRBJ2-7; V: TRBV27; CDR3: CASSIRTAYEQYF; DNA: TGTGCCAGCAGTATCCGGACAGCCTACGAGCAGTACTTC
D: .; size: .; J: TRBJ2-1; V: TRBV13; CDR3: CASRKLNNEQFF; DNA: TGTGCCAGCAGGAAACTAAACAATGAGCAGTTCTTC
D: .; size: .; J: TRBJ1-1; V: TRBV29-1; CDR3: CSVEDGGTEAFF; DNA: TGCAGCGTTGAGGACGGGGGCACTGAAGCTTTCTTT
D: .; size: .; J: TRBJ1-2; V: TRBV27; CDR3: CASSDSNLNYGYTF; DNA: TGTGCCAGCAGTGACAGTAACCTCAACTATGGCTACACCTTC
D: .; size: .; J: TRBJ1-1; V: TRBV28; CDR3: CASSLEAVYEAFF; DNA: TGTGCCAGCAGCCTTGAGGCAGTGTATGAAGCTTTCTTT
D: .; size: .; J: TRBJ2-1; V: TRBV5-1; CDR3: CASSLYRATTDDNEQFF; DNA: TGCGCCAGCAGCTTGTACAGGGCAACGACAGACGACAATGAGCAGTTCTTC